This TCR beta chain came from a study of CD8+ T cells in alopecia areata. Regarding this clone: Its specificity is unknown.

The study, taken as a whole, reports: Among the cells sequenced in scalp samples are also the resident alphabeta T cells of normal skin. Researchers report lesional scalp, most notably alopecia totalis/universalis, outstripped normal scalp in clonality. Sharing of TCRs across patients appeared less clear than in mice, possibly for HLA-related reasons.

Germline CDR1 and CDR2: SGHNT and YENEEA. This CDR3 has 11 residues. V gave up 4 bases and J gave up 11 bases, with 9 bases separating them. RNA was extracted and reverse transcribed into cDNA as the sequencing template. Clones were read by immunoSEQ multiplex PCR, and TCRdb kept only the in-frame ones, dropping some. The sample shows approximately 100,000 clones, roughly half of them seen only once. T lymphocytes (CD4+ and CD8+) were sorted from PBMCs. The TCR comes from a human donor in good health. The sequenced sample consisted of CD4+ T cells sorted from blood. The chain has TRBV11-3 and TRBJ2-1; perhaps D is TRBD1 or TRBD2 (5 bases each). The CDR3 sequence is CASSSTGQQFF. CDR3 coding DNA: TGTGCCAGCAGCTCCACGGGACAGCAGTTCTTC.